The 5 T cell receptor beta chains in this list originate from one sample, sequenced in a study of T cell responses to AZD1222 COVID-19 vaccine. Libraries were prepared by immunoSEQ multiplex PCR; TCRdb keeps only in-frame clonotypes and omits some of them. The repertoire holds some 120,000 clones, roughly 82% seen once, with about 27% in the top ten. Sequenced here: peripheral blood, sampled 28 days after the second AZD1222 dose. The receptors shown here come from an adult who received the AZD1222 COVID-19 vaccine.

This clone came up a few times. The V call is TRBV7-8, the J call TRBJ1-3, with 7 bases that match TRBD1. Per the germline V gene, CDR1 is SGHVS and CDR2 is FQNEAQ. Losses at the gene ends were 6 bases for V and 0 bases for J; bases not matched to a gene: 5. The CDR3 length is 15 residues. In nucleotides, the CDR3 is TGTGCCAGCAGACAGGGGCCAAACTCTGGAAACACCATATATTTT. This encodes CASRQGPNSGNTIYF.

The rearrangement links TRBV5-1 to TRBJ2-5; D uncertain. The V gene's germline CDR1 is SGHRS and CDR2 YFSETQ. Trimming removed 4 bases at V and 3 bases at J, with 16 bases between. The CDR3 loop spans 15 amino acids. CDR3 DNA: TGCGCCAGCAGCCCATCAGGTACAGTCGAAGAGACCCAGTACTTC. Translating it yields CASSPSGTVEETQYF. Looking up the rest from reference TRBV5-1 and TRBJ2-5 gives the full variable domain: KAGVTQTPRYLIKTRGQQVTLSCSPISGHRSVSWYQQTPGQGLQFLFEYFSETQRNKGNFPGRFSGRQFSNSRSEMNVSTLELGDSALYLCASSPSGTVEETQYFGPGTRLLVL.

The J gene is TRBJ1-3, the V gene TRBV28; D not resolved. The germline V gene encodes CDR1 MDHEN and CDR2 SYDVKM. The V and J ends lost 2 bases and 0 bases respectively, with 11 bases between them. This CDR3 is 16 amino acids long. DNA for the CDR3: TGTGCCAGCAGTTTAGGCAAGTGGGTCTCTGGAAACACCATATATTTT. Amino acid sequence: CASSLGKWVSGNTIYF.

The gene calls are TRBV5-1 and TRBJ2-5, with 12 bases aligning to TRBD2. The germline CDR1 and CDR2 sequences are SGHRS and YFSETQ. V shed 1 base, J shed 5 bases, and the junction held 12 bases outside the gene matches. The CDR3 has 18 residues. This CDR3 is CASSLTLSSGGGLETQYF. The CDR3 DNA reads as TGCGCCAGCAGCTTGACCCTCTCTAGCGGGGGGGGTTTGGAGACCCAGTACTTC.

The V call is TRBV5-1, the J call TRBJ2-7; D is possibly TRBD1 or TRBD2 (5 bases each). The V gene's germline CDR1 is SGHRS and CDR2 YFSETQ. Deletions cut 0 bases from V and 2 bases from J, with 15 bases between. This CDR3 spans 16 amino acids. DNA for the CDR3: TGCGCCAGCAGCTTGGCCCAGGGACCGGGGACCTACGAGCAGTACTTC. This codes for CASSLAQGPGTYEQYF.